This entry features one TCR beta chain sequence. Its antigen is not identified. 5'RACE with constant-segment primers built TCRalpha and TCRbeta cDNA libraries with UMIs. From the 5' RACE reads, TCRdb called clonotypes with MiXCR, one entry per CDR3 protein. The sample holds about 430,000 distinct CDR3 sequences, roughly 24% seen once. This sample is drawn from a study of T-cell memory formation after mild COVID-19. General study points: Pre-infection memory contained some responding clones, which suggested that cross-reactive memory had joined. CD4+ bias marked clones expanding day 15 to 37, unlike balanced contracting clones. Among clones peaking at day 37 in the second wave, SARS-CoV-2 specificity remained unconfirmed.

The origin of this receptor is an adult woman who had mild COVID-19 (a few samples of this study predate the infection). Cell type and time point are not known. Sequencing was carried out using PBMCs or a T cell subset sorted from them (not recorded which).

The CDR3: CASSRQGTNTEAFF. As DNA, the CDR3 is TGTGCCAGCAGCAGACAGGGGACGAACACTGAAGCTTTCTTT. The chain couples TRBV5-6 to TRBJ1-1, with 8 bases matching TRBD1. CDR1 is SGHDT, CDR2 YYEEEE, per germline. With 4 bases clipped from V and 1 base from J, the junction kept 3 bases outside the gene matches. The CDR3 is 14 amino acids.